This T cell receptor (beta chain) was obtained from a study of tissue T cells after allogeneic stem cell transplantation. Study-wide points: Shared clones across patients were few; motif clustering revealed tissue-specific shared signatures. Only a limited share of tissue TCRs appeared in blood or spleen.

Germline V lookup: CDR1 KGHTA, CDR2 FQNQQP. The CDR3 is made up of 14 amino acids. Stated time point: mouse harvest day 14 after allogeneic transplant. Tail vein injection delivered 10^7 T-cell-depleted bone marrow cells and 10^6 splenic CD5+ T cells. B6 (H2b) cells into BALB/c (H2d) mice; tissues taken at day 7 or 14. This clone appeared a few times. Its antigen remains unknown. The gene symbols are mouse symbols. The read terminates 1 residue before the CDR3 end, so the remaining end is supplied by the germline J gene. TCRdb's copy holds only in-frame clones and misses some; the assay was immunoSEQ multiplex PCR. The table shows about 3,500 clones, with about half occurring only once.

Material for sequencing was gut tissue. The clonotype was recovered from a female BALB/c mouse given C57BL/6 T cells with graft-versus-host disease after an allogeneic hematopoietic cell transplant. The chain combines TRBV23 with TRBJ2-5; whether TRBD2, the table's D call, matches the DNA was not checked. The CDR3 DNA, read in part, is TGCTCCAGCAGACTGACTGGTAACCAAGACACCCAGTAC. The encoded protein is CSSRLTGNQDTQY. The entire CDR3 protein is CSSRLTGNQDTQYF.